These 20 T cell receptor beta chains were sequenced from one sample in a study of identical twins. One entry per CDR3 protein, called by TCRdb with MiXCR from the 5' RACE reads. The table includes approximately 220,000 distinct CDR3 sequences, more than 6.5% detected once. This sample also appeared in a second study, on yellow fever vaccine responses in identical twins.

Sequenced sample: memory (CD45RO+) T cells sorted from blood. All receptors derive from a woman between 18 and 30 years old in good health.

This clonotype was detected a few times. The chain employs TRBV20-1 and TRBJ1-2; perhaps TRBD1 as D (6 bases). This CDR3 region has 14 residues. CDR1 is DFQATT, CDR2 SNEGSKA, per germline (reference sequence). Trimming took 1 base from V and 2 from J, leaving 11 bases between them. The CDR3, as DNA: TGCAGTGCTAGAGTGGCAGGGGAGAACTATGGCTACACCTTC. This translates into CSARVAGENYGYTF.

Comments on this clonotype: A clone one base away is much larger, so this may be a read error. The genes are TRBV6-2 or TRBV6-3 and TRBJ2-7; 8 bases agree with TRBD1. The germline V gene has CDR1 MNHEY and CDR2 SVGEGT. This CDR3 region has 15 residues. CDR3 nucleotide sequence: TGTGCCAGCAGGCCTACGGGACAGGTAACCTACGGGCAGTACTTC. It is translated as CASRPTGQVTYGQYF.

This clonotype was observed a handful of times. The J gene is TRBJ1-1, the V gene TRBV6-1, with D hard to call. This CDR3 comprises 16 residues. The V end was cut by 6 bases, the J end by 1 base, with 18 bases between. Germline V gene sequence: CDR1 MNHNS, CDR2 SASEGT. This CDR3 is CASRSGKANENTEAFF. In nucleotides, the CDR3 is TGTGCCAGCAGGTCGGGGAAAGCAAATGAGAACACTGAAGCTTTCTTT.

This clonotype was counted many times. The CDR3 here is CAIRGGGTGELFF. DNA of the CDR3: TGTGCCATCAGGGGGGGTGGCACCGGGGAGCTGTTTTTT. The rearrangement uses TRBV7-2 and TRBJ2-2, with D perhaps assigned TRBD1 or TRBD2 (7 bases each). This CDR3 contains 13 residues. Germline V gene lookup returns CDR1 SGHTA and CDR2 FQGNSA. Trimming removed 10 bases from V and 4 bases from J, with 13 bases in between. Full variable domain (rest looked up from reference TRBV7-2 and TRBJ2-2): GAGVSQSPSNKVTEKGKDVELRCDPISGHTALYWYRQSLGQGLEFLIYFQGNSAPDKSGLPSDRFSAERTGGSVSTLTIQRTQQEDSAVYLCAIRGGGTGELFFGEGSRLTVL.

This clonotype came up many times. This chain links TRBV3-1 with TRBJ2-3; no clear D. With 0 bases removed from V and 8 bases from J, the gap between germline ends came to 12 bases. CDR1 is LGHDT, CDR2 YNNKEL, per germline (reference sequence). This CDR3 has 14 amino acids. The DNA of the CDR3 is TGTGCCAGCAGCCAAGATAAGGTCCAGCCTACGCAGTATTTT. Its translation: CASSQDKVQPTQYF.

The table lists this clonotype with a few counts. This chain links TRBV5-8 with TRBJ1-4, with D uncertain. CDR3 length: 14 residues. V dropped 4 bases and J dropped 11 bases, with 18 bases sitting between them. CDR1 and CDR2 (germline): SGHTS, YDEGEE. CDR3 protein: CASSLLTAGGKLFF. CDR3 coding DNA: TGTGCCAGCAGCCTCCTCACCGCTGGCGGCAAACTGTTTTTT.

The chain carries TRBV14 and TRBJ2-1; possibly TRBD2 for D (7 bases). V was clipped by 4 bases and J by 9 bases, with 13 bases between them. Germline V gene sequence: CDR1 SGHDN, CDR2 FVKESK. The CDR3 extends over 13 amino acids. The CDR3 DNA sequence: TGTGCCAGCAGCCCGGGGGGCCAGCCTGAGCAGTTCTTC. Protein sequence: CASSPGGQPEQFF.

This clonotype came up a few times. CDR3 sequence reads: CASRWTITSGNTIYF. DNA for the CDR3: TGTGCCAGCAGATGGACGATTACCTCTGGAAACACCATATATTTT. The chain uses TRBV5-5 and TRBJ1-3; no clear D gene. The germline CDR1 and CDR2 sequences are SGHKS and YYEKEE (reference sequence). The V gene lost 5 bases and the J gene lost 0 bases, with 12 bases spanning the gap. The CDR3 spans 15 residues.

As regards this clonotype: The junction departs from the called germline gene at one end, perhaps through a read error. This chain links TRBV6-4 with TRBJ1-2, with a weak D call TRBD1 (5 bases). The length of the CDR3 is 12 residues. Per the germline V gene, CDR1 is MRHNA and CDR2 is SNTAGT. The CDR3, as DNA: TGTGCCAGCAGTGACTCAAGGAGGACACTATCCTTC. This translates into CASSDSRRTLSF.

This clonotype came up many times. V and J are TRBV9 and TRBJ2-2; TRBD1 matches at 10 bases. This CDR3 contains 15 residues. V lost 4 bases to trimming and J lost 6 bases; unmatched junction nucleotides: 6. Germline V lookup: CDR1 SGDLS, CDR2 YYNGEE. The CDR3 region has the DNA TGTGCCAGCAGCACGGGGGACAGGGGATCCGGGGAGCTGTTTTTT. Encoded protein: CASSTGDRGSGELFF.

This clonotype was counted only a few times. The chain is built from TRBV7-9 and TRBJ2-5, with 8 bases aligning to TRBD1. Germline CDR1 and CDR2: SEHNR and FQNEAQ (reference sequence). The CDR3 covers 16 residues. V dropped 1 base and J dropped 2; count of bases not matched to a gene: 6. CDR3 nucleotide sequence: TGTGCCAGCAGCTTAGTTGTTGGGACAGGACAAGAGACCCAGTACTTC. This sequence encodes CASSLVVGTGQETQYF. Using reference TRBV7-9 and TRBJ2-5 for the parts outside the CDR3, the full variable domain is DTGVSQNPRHKITKRGQNVTFRCDPISEHNRLYWYRQTLGQGPEFLTYFQNEAQLEKSRLLSDRFSAERPKGSFSTLEIQRTEQGDSAMYLCASSLVVGTGQETQYFGPGTRLLVL.

This clonotype was detected many times. V usage is TRBV29-1 and J usage is TRBJ2-6, with 8 bases lining up with TRBD1. CDR3 length: 18 residues. CDR1 and CDR2 (germline): SQVTM, ANQGSEA. Trimming took 0 bases from V and 0 from J; bases not matched to a gene: 7. The CDR3: CSVEDRWTGPSGANVLTF. CDR3 bases: TGCAGCGTTGAAGATCGGTGGACAGGGCCCTCTGGGGCCAACGTCCTGACTTTC.

This clonotype was detected a few times. The V call is TRBV20-1, the J call TRBJ2-1; a weak D match, TRBD2 (5 bases). CDR3 length equals 13 residues. Germline-derived CDR1 and CDR2 are DFQATT and SNEGSKA (reference sequence). Trimming took off 4 bases at V and 8 bases at J, with 15 bases between the two ends. This CDR3 reads CSAIGQDWDEQFF. The CDR3 nucleotides are TGCAGTGCTATTGGGCAGGACTGGGATGAGCAGTTCTTC.

The genes are TRBV6-2 or TRBV6-3 and TRBJ2-2; TRBD2 matches 8 bases. The germline gives CDR1 MNHEY, CDR2 SVGEGT. This CDR3 has 15 amino acids. J lost 10 bases, V lost 3 bases, and 10 bases had no gene match. DNA for the CDR3: TGTGCCAGCAGTTATTCCGGCAGCGGGAGCCAGGAGCTGTTTTTT. Amino acids: CASSYSGSGSQELFF.

This chain connects TRBV18 to TRBJ1-1, with D possibly being TRBD1 (6 bases). CDR3 size: 13 residues. Trimming removed 4 bases at V and 6 bases at J, with 12 bases between. Per the germline V gene, CDR1 is KGHSH and CDR2 is LQKENI. The CDR3, as DNA: TGTGCCAGCTCACTTTTGGGGGGCCCTGAAGCTTTCTTT. Protein product: CASSLLGGPEAFF.

This clonotype was observed at least ten times. The V call is TRBV6-5, the J call TRBJ1-6; 9 bases line up with TRBD1. The CDR3 extends over 15 amino acids. V gave up 2 bases and J gave up 7 bases; unmatched junction bases: 3. CDR1 is MNHEY and CDR2 is SVGAGI in the germline V gene. The CDR3 protein is CASSYGDRGNSPLHF. The DNA of the CDR3 is TGTGCCAGCAGTTACGGTGACAGGGGGAATTCACCCCTCCACTTT.

This clonotype was recorded many times. This chain links TRBV24-1 with TRBJ2-3; possibly TRBD1 for D (6 bases). Trimming left V 5 bases short and J 4 bases short, with 12 bases between. The V gene's germline CDR1 is KGHDR and CDR2 SFDVKD. There are 14 residues in the CDR3. The CDR3: CATSAPAGADTQYF. CDR3 bases: TGTGCCACCAGTGCTCCCGCAGGGGCAGATACGCAGTATTTT.

Ten or more counts support this clonotype. The chain links TRBV5-1 to TRBJ1-4, with D perhaps matching TRBD1 (6 bases). This CDR3 region has 16 residues. V was shortened by 4 bases and J by 7 bases, with 20 bases between the two germline ends. The V gene's germline CDR1 is SGHRS and CDR2 YFSETQ. The DNA of the CDR3 is TGCGCCAGCAGCCCAGAGGGACATCCCGGACTTGAAAAACTGTTTTTT. This sequence encodes CASSPEGHPGLEKLFF.

At least ten counts were recorded for this clonotype. This rearrangement joins TRBV20-1 to TRBJ2-1; the match to TRBD1 covers 8 bases. Germline CDR1 is DFQATT and CDR2 is SNEGSKA (reference sequence). The CDR3 totals 14 residues. J was trimmed by 5 bases and V by 5 bases; bases with no gene match: 8. The CDR3 spells CSALKRQGHNEQFF. The CDR3 DNA reads TGCAGTGCTCTCAAACGACAGGGGCACAATGAGCAGTTCTTC.

In its sample, this clonotype was seen a few times. CDR3 bases: TGTGCCAGCAGCCGGGGGACAGGGGGGAGTGACAATCAGCCCCAGCATTTT. Amino acids: CASSRGTGGSDNQPQHF. The chain carries TRBV7-2 and TRBJ1-5; 11 bases align to TRBD1. CDR3 length: 17 residues. Germline trimming cut 5 bases from V and 3 bases from J; bases unmatched to any gene: 9. The V gene's germline CDR1 is SGHTA and CDR2 FQGNSA.